These T cell receptor beta chains were read from a single sample in a study of blood T cell repertoires in COVID-19. Some clones are missing from TCRdb's copy, which holds only in-frame ones; the method was immunoSEQ multiplex PCR. The sample carries almost 500,000 clones, around nine tenths recorded once. Material for sequencing was PBMCs or T cells enriched from blood (not recorded which). Receptor source: a woman aged 55 to 70 who had recovered from COVID-19. CDR3s include the opening cysteine and the closing phenylalanine or tryptophan. D genes are given only for firm matches. Clone size appears in some rows only: once, few, many, or a class for an expanded clone.

d_call	clone_size	v_call	j_call	cdr3_aa	cdr3_nt
NA	NA	TRBV9	TRBJ1-5	CASSVEQGDSNQPQHF	TGTGCCAGCAGCGTAGAACAGGGAGATAGCAATCAGCCCCAGCATTTT
TRBD1	NA	TRBV7-6	TRBJ1-3	CASSLGQGFGNTIYF	TGTGCCAGCAGCTTGGGACAGGGTTTTGGAAACACCATATATTTT
NA	NA	TRBV5-1	TRBJ1-2	CASSFGLGTSMDYGYTF	TGCGCCAGCAGCTTTGGATTGGGGACTTCGATGGACTATGGCTACACCTTC
NA	few	TRBV10-1	TRBJ1-1	CASNSGADTEAFF	TGCGCCAGTAACTCAGGGGCGGACACTGAAGCTTTCTTT
TRBD1	NA	TRBV18	TRBJ1-2	CASSPIGTGTGSNYGYTF	TGTGCCAGCTCACCTATAGGGACAGGGACTGGATCTAACTATGGCTACACCTTC
NA	NA	TRBV5-1	TRBJ1-1	CASSLGTVNTEAFF	TGCGCCAGCAGCTTGGGGACAGTTAACACTGAAGCTTTCTTT
TRBD1	NA	TRBV5-1	TRBJ2-7	CASSGTGTGGNEQYF	TGCGCCAGCAGCGGGACCGGGACAGGGGGCAACGAGCAGTACTTC
NA	once	TRBV25-1	TRBJ2-1	CATTERLSSYNEQFF	TGTGCCACCACAGAACGCCTGAGCTCCTACAATGAGCAGTTCTTC
TRBD1	NA	TRBV2	TRBJ1-5	CASSQGTDQPQHF	TGTGCCAGCAGTCAAGGGACAGATCAGCCCCAGCATTTT
NA	NA	TRBV7-2	TRBJ2-5	CASSLATRETQYF	TGTGCCAGCAGCTTAGCGACGAGGGAGACCCAGTACTTC
TRBD2	NA	TRBV11-2	TRBJ2-5	CASSLVTSGGYQETQYF	TGTGCCAGCAGCTTAGTAACTAGCGGGGGGTACCAAGAGACCCAGTACTTC
NA	many	TRBV6-5	TRBJ1-2	CASSNRDGYTF	TGTGCCAGCAGTAACAGGGATGGCTACACCTTC
NA	NA	TRBV6-5	TRBJ1-2	CASRELSRSYGYTF	TGTGCCAGCCGGGAGCTATCTCGGAGCTATGGCTACACCTTC
TRBD2	NA	TRBV24-1	TRBJ2-1	CATSDSGTSNEQFF	TGTGCCACCAGTGACTCGGGGACTAGTAATGAGCAGTTCTTC
NA	NA	TRBV2	TRBJ1-5	CASSGRWGGEYSNQPQHF	TGTGCCAGCAGTGGGAGATGGGGGGGGGAATATAGCAATCAGCCCCAGCATTTT
TRBD2	NA	TRBV29-1	TRBJ2-2	CSVAPTSGGSGELFF	TGCAGCGTTGCCCCGACTAGCGGGGGAAGCGGGGAGCTGTTTTTT
TRBD1	NA	TRBV29-1	TRBJ1-1	CSVDRTGFTEAFF	TGCAGCGTCGACCGGACAGGTTTCACTGAAGCTTTCTTT
NA	NA	TRBV6-1	TRBJ1-2	CASSEGGGYTF	TGTGCCAGCAGTGAGGGGGGAGGCTACACCTTC
NA	many	TRBV18	TRBJ1-1	CASSPDLQAEAFF	TGTGCCAGCTCACCTGACCTACAGGCTGAAGCTTTCTTT
TRBD2	NA	TRBV7-2	TRBJ2-5	CASSLVAGGPGSQETQYF	TGTGCCAGCAGCTTGGTAGCGGGGGGGCCGGGAAGTCAAGAGACCCAGTACTTC
TRBD1	NA	TRBV6-5	TRBJ1-6	CASSRTGQDNSPLHF	TGTGCCAGCAGTCGGACAGGGCAGGATAATTCACCCCTCCACTTT
TRBD1	once	TRBV10-3	TRBJ2-1	CAISAPGQGITHNEQFF	TGTGCCATCAGCGCTCCGGGACAGGGTATAACCCACAATGAGCAGTTCTTC
NA	NA	TRBV24-1	TRBJ2-1	CATSGGGGWYNEQFF	TGTGCCACCAGTGGAGGCGGAGGGTGGTACAATGAGCAGTTCTTC
NA	NA	TRBV11-3	TRBJ2-6	CASITGTSSGANVLTF	TGTGCCAGCATCACAGGCACAAGCTCTGGGGCCAACGTCCTGACTTTC
NA	NA	TRBV2	TRBJ2-4	CASSELDILGAKNIQYF	TGTGCCAGCAGTGAATTGGACATCCTCGGAGCCAAAAACATTCAGTACTTC
TRBD1	NA	TRBV30	TRBJ1-5	CAWSVGTGVGQPQHF	TGTGCCTGGAGTGTCGGGACAGGGGTAGGGCAGCCCCAGCATTTT
NA	NA	TRBV12-3/TRBV12-4	TRBJ1-6	CASRYGNSPLHF	TGTGCCAGCAGATACGGGAATTCACCCCTCCACTTT
TRBD2	NA	TRBV13	TRBJ2-3	CASSLRAGSTDTQYF	TGTGCCAGCAGCTTAAGAGCGGGGAGCACAGATACGCAGTATTTT
NA	NA	TRBV3-1/TRBV3-2	TRBJ1-3	CASSQTGSGNTIYF	TGTGCCAGCAGCCAAACAGGGTCAGGAAACACCATATATTTT
TRBD1	NA	TRBV29-1	TRBJ2-7	CSVFRGHEQYF	TGCAGCGTTTTCAGGGGGCACGAGCAGTACTTC
NA	NA	TRBV19	TRBJ2-7	CASSKRAGVPRDEQYF	TGTGCCAGTAGTAAGAGGGCAGGGGTTCCTCGGGACGAGCAGTACTTC
TRBD1	NA	TRBV6-1	TRBJ2-7	CASSDRQGIYEQYF	TGTGCCAGCAGTGACCGACAGGGAATCTACGAGCAGTACTTC
TRBD1	NA	TRBV10-2	TRBJ1-5	CASSPGQGGNQPQHF	TGCGCCAGCAGTCCGGGACAGGGCGGGAATCAGCCCCAGCATTTT
TRBD1	NA	TRBV9	TRBJ2-3	CASSARTGPSTDTQYF	TGTGCCAGCAGCGCCCGGACAGGCCCTAGCACAGATACGCAGTATTTT
NA	few	TRBV29-1	TRBJ1-1	CSVQRGNTEAFF	TGCAGCGTTCAAAGGGGGAACACTGAAGCTTTCTTT
NA	NA	TRBV5-4	TRBJ2-7	CASSSDSPEQYF	TGTGCCAGCAGCTCTGACTCTCCCGAGCAGTACTTC
TRBD1	NA	TRBV19	TRBJ2-1	CASSPTGALYNEQFF	TGTGCCAGTAGCCCGACAGGGGCTTTGTACAATGAGCAGTTCTTC
TRBD1	NA	TRBV19	TRBJ1-1	CASTDRAMNTEAFF	TGTGCCAGTACGGACAGGGCTATGAACACTGAAGCTTTCTTT
NA	NA	TRBV3-1/TRBV3-2	TRBJ1-2	CASSLAQGYGYTF	TGTGCCAGCAGCCTAGCACAGGGCTATGGCTACACCTTC
NA	NA	TRBV18	TRBJ1-5	CASSKQGPDSNQPQHF	TGTGCCAGCTCAAAACAGGGACCGGATAGCAATCAGCCCCAGCATTTT
TRBD2	NA	TRBV2	TRBJ2-1	CANQAFVRLAGGNEQFF	TGTGCCAACCAAGCGTTTGTCCGGCTAGCGGGGGGGAATGAGCAGTTCTTC
TRBD2	NA	TRBV24-1	TRBJ2-5	CATSDLSGVQETQYF	TGTGCCACCAGTGATTTGAGCGGGGTCCAAGAGACCCAGTACTTC
NA	NA	TRBV7-2	TRBJ2-1	CASSLPTGRDNEQFF	TGTGCCAGCAGCTTACCTACAGGAAGGGACAATGAGCAGTTCTTC
NA	NA	TRBV6-6	TRBJ1-1	CASSLGGPRTEAFF	TGTGCCAGCAGTTTGGGGGGGCCTAGGACTGAAGCTTTCTTT
TRBD1	NA	TRBV11-2	TRBJ2-2	CASSLSSNRGPRELFF	TGTGCCAGCAGCTTAAGTTCCAACAGGGGCCCGCGGGAGCTGTTTTTT
TRBD1	few	TRBV15	TRBJ2-7	CATRQGSYEQYF	TGTGCCACCAGACAGGGGAGCTACGAGCAGTACTTC
TRBD1	NA	TRBV27	TRBJ1-2	CASSEGGQGGYGYTF	TGTGCCAGCAGTGAGGGGGGACAGGGAGGCTATGGCTACACCTTC
TRBD1	NA	TRBV11-3	TRBJ2-1	CASSSGQLYNEQFF	TGTGCCAGCAGCTCGGGACAGCTATACAATGAGCAGTTCTTC
NA	NA	TRBV2	TRBJ1-4	CASSVRSLNEKLFF	TGTGCCAGCAGTGTGCGAAGCCTTAATGAAAAACTGTTTTTT
NA	NA	TRBV2	TRBJ2-5	CASSPLPTGQETQYF	TGTGCCAGCAGTCCGTTACCCACAGGCCAAGAGACCCAGTACTTC
TRBD1	NA	TRBV9	TRBJ1-1	CASSVWDRVNTEAFF	TGTGCCAGCAGCGTCTGGGACAGGGTGAACACTGAAGCTTTCTTT
TRBD1	NA	TRBV2	TRBJ1-5	CASSEGVVTGPSDQPQHF	TGTGCCAGCAGTGAAGGGGTGGTGACAGGGCCTAGTGACCAGCCCCAGCATTTT
NA	few	TRBV10-3	TRBJ2-7	CATTSSYEQYF	TGTGCCACAACGAGCTCCTACGAGCAGTACTTC
NA	once	TRBV4-1	TRBJ1-1	CASSHPTGINTEAFF	TGCGCCAGCAGCCATCCGACAGGAATAAACACTGAAGCTTTCTTT
TRBD2	once	TRBV5-4	TRBJ2-1	CASSSGGGQLNNEQFF	TGTGCCAGCAGCTCCGGGGGGGGACAACTAAACAATGAGCAGTTCTTC